The next 26 T cell receptor beta chains were all read from a single sample in a study of blood T cell dynamics during melanoma immunotherapy. The time point is: week 3, after first cycle of checkpoint inhibitor. TCRdb's copy holds only in-frame clones and misses some; the assay was immunoSEQ multiplex PCR. Of about 8,600 clones listed, about 85% were seen once; the top ten hold roughly 6%. This specimen was blood, taken from a patient treated with checkpoint blockade. The origin of the receptors is a human donor with melanoma.

J is TRBJ2-4 and V is TRBV5-4; D is ambiguous. This CDR3 has 14 residues. CDR1 SGHNT and CDR2 YYREEE come from the germline V gene (reference sequence). Trimming cost V 6 bases and J 4 bases, with 14 bases left between them. CDR3 region: CASTLKDGKNIQYF. CDR3 bases: TGTGCCAGCACCCTTAAGGACGGAAAAAACATTCAGTACTTC.

The gene calls are TRBV11-2 and TRBJ2-7; a possible D gene is TRBD2 (5 bases). Trimming removed 2 bases from V and 10 bases from J, with 18 bases in between. Germline CDR1 is SGHAT and CDR2 is FQNNGV. The CDR3 is 14 residues long. CDR3 protein: CASSLRADGVEQYF. DNA of the CDR3: TGTGCCAGCAGCTTAAGGGCCGACGGGGTCGAACAGTACTTC. The full variable domain, completed using reference TRBV11-2 and TRBJ2-7, is EAGVAQSPRYKIIEKRQSVAFWCNPISGHATLYWYQQILGQGPKLLIQFQNNGVVDDSQLPKDRFSAERLKGVDSTLKIQPAKLEDSAVYLCASSLRADGVEQYFGPGTRLTVT.

The V and J genes are TRBV11-3 and TRBJ2-7; D is perhaps TRBD1 (6 bases). V lost 6 bases and J 6 bases, leaving 18 bases between the germline ends. CDR3 length: 14 residues. CDR1 and CDR2 (germline): SGHNT, YENEEA. CDR3 amino acids: CASRFTAQDSEQYF. DNA of the CDR3: TGTGCCAGCAGGTTCACCGCCCAGGACAGCGAGCAGTACTTC.

This chain links TRBV7-9 with TRBJ2-7; 12 bases line up with TRBD1. After removal of 4 bases from V and 6 bases from J, the junction contained 7 bases not matched to a gene. The CDR3 contains 15 residues. CDR1 and CDR2 from the germline V gene are SEHNR and FQNEAQ (reference sequence). CDR3 bases: TGTGCCAGCAGCTCGTTTGGGACAGGGGGCGCCGAGCAGTACTTC. Its translation is CASSSFGTGGAEQYF.

This clone was counted only a few times. The rearrangement joins TRBV9 to TRBJ2-7; D unresolved. Trimming shortened V by 9 bases and J by 6 bases, and 13 bases separated the two germline ends. This CDR3 spans 11 amino acids. Germline values: CDR1 SGDLS, CDR2 YYNGEE. CDR3 sequence reads: CATTGPLEQYF. The CDR3 DNA is TGTGCCACCACCGGACCCCTCGAGCAGTACTTC.

The chain carries TRBV6-1 and TRBJ1-4, with 7 bases matching TRBD1. The germline V gene has CDR1 MNHNS and CDR2 SASEGT. The CDR3 contains 14 residues. Trimming at V came to 1 base and at J to 4 bases, leaving 0 bases not matched to a gene. The CDR3 DNA follows: TGTGCCAGCAGTGAAGGACAGGGTAATGAAAAACTGTTTTTT. This gives the protein CASSEGQGNEKLFF.

This chain connects TRBV7-9 to TRBJ2-5; 11 nucleotides align to TRBD1. The better agreement between TRBJ2-7 and the DNA end casts doubt on the J call. This CDR3 has 15 residues. CDR1 SEHNR and CDR2 FQNEAQ come from the germline V gene (reference sequence). CDR3 DNA sequence: TGTGCCAGCAGCTTAGGGACAGGGGGCTACTACGAGCAGTACTTC. Its protein is CASSLGTGGYYEQYF.

The chain joins TRBV28 to TRBJ1-1; D gene ambiguous. The CDR3 length is 12 residues. V was shortened by 8 bases and J by 1 base, with 8 bases between the two germline ends. The germline gives CDR1 MDHEN, CDR2 SYDVKM. The CDR3 bases are TGTGCCAGCGTTCCGCAGAACACTGAAGCTTTCTTT. Its translation is CASVPQNTEAFF.

The chain couples TRBV10-2 to TRBJ2-2; D possibly corresponds to TRBD1 (5 bases). CDR1 is WSHSY and CDR2 is SAAADI in the germline V gene. Trimming shortened V by 8 bases and J by 0 bases, and 10 bases separated the two germline ends. The CDR3 has 14 residues. DNA of the CDR3: TGCGCCAGCGCTGGACACCCGAACACCGGGGAGCTGTTTTTT. Protein: CASAGHPNTGELFF.

This chain uses TRBV6-6 with TRBJ2-5, with 13 bases that match TRBD2. In germline, CDR1 is MNHNY, CDR2 SVGAGI (reference sequence). The CDR3 is 14 residues long. The V and J ends lost 5 bases and 7 bases, in that order; junction bases with no gene match: 4. The CDR3 region is CASSQRTSGGTQYF. CDR3 DNA sequence: TGTGCCAGCAGTCAACGGACTAGCGGGGGGACCCAGTACTTC.

This rearrangement joins TRBV4-1 to TRBJ2-1, with 8 bases lining up with TRBD2. Trimming cost V 4 bases and J 3 bases; bases outside gene matches: 5. The CDR3 runs 15 residues. CDR1 is MGHRA, CDR2 YSYEKL, per germline. This chain's CDR3 is CASSRTSGGYNEQFF. The CDR3 DNA reads as TGCGCCAGCAGCCGAACTAGCGGTGGCTACAATGAGCAGTTCTTC.

The chain joins TRBV29-1 to TRBJ1-2; 7 bases map to TRBD1. The CDR3 covers 11 residues. Losses at the gene ends were 4 bases for V and 8 bases for J; bases not matched to a gene: 4. Germline-derived CDR1 and CDR2 are SQVTM and ANQGSEA. The CDR3 region is CSVATGDGYTF. The CDR3 DNA reads TGCAGCGTTGCCACAGGGGACGGCTACACCTTC.

The genes are TRBV5-6 and TRBJ2-5, with D tentatively TRBD1 (5 bases). V was clipped by 3 bases and J by 7 bases, with 10 bases between them. This CDR3 has 12 residues. CDR1 and CDR2 (germline): SGHDT, YYEEEE. CDR3 sequence reads: CASSYERGTQYF. The CDR3 DNA sequence: TGTGCCAGCAGCTACGAAAGGGGGACCCAGTACTTC. The whole variable domain, filled in from reference TRBV5-6 and TRBJ2-5, reads DAGVTQSPTHLIKTRGQQVTLRCSPKSGHDTVSWYQQALGQGPQFIFQYYEEEERQRGNFPDRFSGHQFPNYSSELNVNALLLGDSALYLCASSYERGTQYFGPGTRLLVL.

The chain has TRBV6-1 and TRBJ2-5; 9 bases line up with TRBD2. This CDR3 spans 12 amino acids. The V gene's germline CDR1 is MNHNS and CDR2 SASEGT. Germline trimming cut 8 bases from V and 5 bases from J; bases unmatched to any gene: 3. CDR3: CASVLAGETQYF. The CDR3 DNA reads as TGTGCCAGCGTCCTAGCGGGGGAGACCCAGTACTTC.

This CDR3 is CASSVAPPGTSGLPSPGDTQYF. The CDR3 nucleotides read TGTGCCAGCAGCGTAGCTCCCCCCGGGACTAGCGGACTCCCATCCCCTGGGGATACGCAGTATTTT. The gene calls are TRBV9 and TRBJ2-3; TRBD2 agrees at 11 bases. The CDR3 is 22 residues long. Germline assignment: CDR1 SGDLS and CDR2 YYNGEE. V was pared by 0 bases and J by 6 bases, with 24 bases of the junction left unmatched. The whole variable domain, filled in from reference TRBV9 and TRBJ2-3, reads DSGVTQTPKHLITATGQRVTLRCSPRSGDLSVYWYQQSLDQGLQFLIQYYNGEERAKGNILERFSAQQFPDLHSELNLSSLELGDSALYFCASSVAPPGTSGLPSPGDTQYFGPGTRLTVL.

The V and J genes are TRBV5-5 and TRBJ1-2; 7 nucleotides agree with TRBD1. V lost 4 bases and J lost 5; bases outside the gene matches: 11. Germline-derived CDR1 and CDR2 are SGHKS and YYEKEE (reference sequence). This CDR3 contains 15 residues. The CDR3 DNA sequence: TGTGCCAGCAGCGCATACCAGGGGGAGCAATATGGCTACACCTTC. Translated, it gives CASSAYQGEQYGYTF.

This sequence joins TRBV28 and TRBJ2-1; possible D gene TRBD1, 5 bases. The CDR3 loop spans 16 amino acids. Trimming shortened V by 6 bases and J by 0 bases, and 15 bases separated the two germline ends. Germline V gene data show CDR1 as MDHEN and CDR2 as SYDVKM. The CDR3 region is CASSSLQASSYNEQFF. The CDR3 nucleotides read TGTGCCAGCAGCTCCCTACAGGCGTCCTCCTACAATGAGCAGTTCTTC. The full variable domain, its missing parts supplied by reference TRBV28 and TRBJ2-1, is DVKVTQSSRYLVKRTGEKVFLECVQDMDHENMFWYRQDPGLGLRLIYFSYDVKMKEKGDIPEGYSVSREKKERFSLILESASTNQTSMYLCASSSLQASSYNEQFFGPGTRLTVL.

The chain employs TRBV30 and TRBJ2-7, with no clear D. V was clipped by 2 bases and J by 3 bases, with 8 bases between them. The CDR3 is 12 residues long. CDR1 GTSNPN and CDR2 SVGIG come from the germline V gene (reference sequence). The CDR3 DNA reads as TGTGCCTGGAGTAAGGGCTTCTACGAGCAGTACTTC. It yields the protein CAWSKGFYEQYF. The full variable domain, its missing parts supplied by reference TRBV30 and TRBJ2-7, is SQTIHQWPATLVQPVGSPLSLECTVEGTSNPNLYWYRQAAGRGLQLLFYSVGIGQISSEVPQNLSASRPQDRQFILSSKKLLLSDSGFYLCAWSKGFYEQYFGPGTRLTVT.

The chain employs TRBV4-2 and TRBJ2-7; D unclear. V shed 0 bases and J shed 6 bases, with 9 bases lying between them. Germline CDR1 and CDR2: LGHNA and YNFKEQ. There are 13 residues in the CDR3. The CDR3 DNA is TGTGCCAGCAGCCAAGAGTCTTTCCGCGAGCAGTACTTC. Its protein is CASSQESFREQYF.

The chain uses TRBV14 and TRBJ2-1; 15 bases map to TRBD2. CDR1 and CDR2 (germline): SGHDN, FVKESK. CDR3 length equals 15 residues. V lost 4 bases to trimming and J lost 15 bases; unmatched junction nucleotides: 10. The CDR3 spells CASSLLGLAGGRRFF. The CDR3 DNA reads TGTGCCAGCAGCCTCCTAGGACTAGCGGGAGGGCGTCGGTTCTTC.

In this sample, this clone turned up a few times. The rearrangement links TRBV6-1 to TRBJ1-2; TRBD1 is a possible D gene (5 bases). Trimming pared 8 bases from V and 8 bases from J, leaving 15 bases between. Per the germline V gene, CDR1 is MNHNS and CDR2 is SASEGT. The CDR3 consists of 12 residues. CDR3 bases: TGTGCCAGCGGCGCGGGCCCAGGGGGCTACACCTTC. It is translated as CASGAGPGGYTF.

This rearrangement joins TRBV7-2 to TRBJ1-3; D is ambiguous. The CDR3 is 15 residues long. V lost 4 bases and J lost 2, with 12 bases in between. Germline assignment: CDR1 SGHTA and CDR2 FQGNSA. DNA of the CDR3: TGTGCCAGCAGCTCCCACCGGGGAACTGGAAACACCATATATTTT. Translated, it gives CASSSHRGTGNTIYF.

This clone occurred once. The gene calls are TRBV29-1 and TRBJ2-3; D unresolved. V gave up 4 bases and J gave up 6 bases, with 8 bases separating them. Germline-derived CDR1 and CDR2 are SQVTM and ANQGSEA. CDR3 length: 11 amino acids. CDR3 region: CSVASPDTQYF. The DNA of the CDR3 is TGCAGCGTTGCCAGTCCCGATACGCAGTATTTT.

This clone was seen a single time. The genes are TRBV4-3 and TRBJ1-2, with 8 bases that match TRBD1. Germline V gene lookup returns CDR1 LGHNA and CDR2 YSLEER. V was pared by 0 bases and J by 4 bases, with 4 bases of the junction left unmatched. This CDR3 is 15 amino acids long. The CDR3 sequence is CASSQDQGAGYGYTF. The CDR3 DNA reads as TGCGCCAGCAGCCAAGACCAGGGGGCGGGCTATGGCTACACCTTC.

J is TRBJ1-2 and V is TRBV11-2; TRBD1 is a possible D gene (5 bases). From germline, CDR1 is SGHAT and CDR2 FQNNGV. The V end was cut by 0 bases, the J end by 4 bases, with 9 bases between. The CDR3 contains 14 residues. In DNA, the CDR3 is TGTGCCAGCAGCTTAGACGGACACTTCTATGGCTACACCTTC. Translating gives CASSLDGHFYGYTF. The entire variable domain, with the rest obtained from reference TRBV11-2 and TRBJ1-2, is as follows: EAGVAQSPRYKIIEKRQSVAFWCNPISGHATLYWYQQILGQGPKLLIQFQNNGVVDDSQLPKDRFSAERLKGVDSTLKIQPAKLEDSAVYLCASSLDGHFYGYTFGSGTRLTVV.

The chain combines TRBV7-9 with TRBJ2-1, with D perhaps matching TRBD1 (6 bases). The CDR3 is 13 amino acids. Germline V gene lookup returns CDR1 SEHNR and CDR2 FQNEAQ (reference sequence). V shed 5 bases and J shed 10 bases, with 15 bases lying between them. The CDR3 is CASSGDRYGEQFF. The DNA for the CDR3 is TGTGCCAGCAGCGGCGACAGGTACGGGGAGCAGTTCTTC. The entire variable domain, with the rest obtained from reference TRBV7-9 and TRBJ2-1, is as follows: DTGVSQNPRHKITKRGQNVTFRCDPISEHNRLYWYRQTLGQGPEFLTYFQNEAQLEKSRLLSDRFSAERPKGSFSTLEIQRTEQGDSAMYLCASSGDRYGEQFFGPGTRLTVL.